What follows are 11 T cell receptor beta chains derived from one specimen sequenced in a study of blood T cell repertoires in COVID-19. Only in-frame clones appear in the TCRdb table, and some are missing; sequencing was by immunoSEQ multiplex PCR. The data hold 450,000 to 500,000 clones, with 80% to 90% observed a single time. The sequenced sample consisted of peripheral blood. The receptors originated from a human donor in a cohort sampled during active COVID-19.

V gene TRBV11-3 combines with J gene TRBJ2-2, with 11 bases identical to TRBD2. Germline CDR1 reads SGHNT; CDR2 reads YENEEA. V lost 2 bases and J lost 5; bases outside the gene matches: 4. The CDR3 runs 16 residues. CDR3 in amino acids: CASSLKLAGDTGELFF. The DNA for the CDR3 is TGTGCCAGCAGCTTAAAACTAGCGGGAGATACCGGGGAGCTGTTTTTT.

The rearrangement joins TRBV3-1 (or the pseudogene TRBV3-2) to TRBJ2-2; TRBD1 aligns across 7 bases. After removal of 2 bases from V and 5 bases from J, the junction contained 11 bases not matched to a gene. The V gene's germline CDR1 is LGHDT and CDR2 YNNKEL (reference sequence). This CDR3 comprises 17 residues. This CDR3 is CASSQPRDRLLTGELFF. In DNA form, the CDR3 reads TGTGCCAGCAGCCAACCCCGGGACAGACTACTGACCGGGGAGCTGTTTTTT.

V usage is TRBV9 and J usage is TRBJ2-1, with no clear D. This CDR3 is built from 13 residues. Trimming left V 0 bases short and J 9 bases short, with 10 bases between. Germline values: CDR1 SGDLS, CDR2 YYNGEE. The CDR3: CASSVGQYGEQFF. CDR3 coding DNA: TGTGCCAGCAGCGTAGGACAATACGGTGAGCAGTTCTTC.

This clone was counted a few times. This chain joins TRBV28 and TRBJ2-7; D might be TRBD1 (5 bases). CDR1 MDHEN and CDR2 SYDVKM come from the germline V gene. The CDR3 sequence is 14 residues long. V lost 8 bases, J lost 0 bases, and 14 bases lay in between. The CDR3 is CASYDSADSYEQYF. The CDR3 bases are TGTGCCAGCTACGACAGCGCGGACTCCTACGAGCAGTACTTC.

The chain joins TRBV7-3 to TRBJ2-5, with 7 positions matching TRBD1. V shed 6 bases and J 1 base; nucleotides not matched to a gene: 8. From germline, CDR1 is SGHTA and CDR2 FQGTGA. CDR3 length: 15 amino acids. The CDR3 spells CASSPTGQFQETQYF. The CDR3 DNA follows: TGTGCCAGCAGTCCCACGGGACAGTTCCAAGAGACCCAGTACTTC.

Only one count was recorded for this clone. The rearrangement uses TRBV12-3 or TRBV12-4 and TRBJ2-1, with unresolved D. Trimming took 4 bases from V and 6 from J, leaving 7 bases between them. The CDR3 is made up of 12 amino acids. Written as DNA, the CDR3 is TGTGCCAGCAGTTCCCCAGGCAATGAGCAGTTCTTC. It is translated as CASSSPGNEQFF.

This chain connects TRBV4-3 to TRBJ1-3, with 9 positions matching TRBD1. With 0 bases clipped from V and 7 bases from J, the junction kept 16 bases outside the gene matches. The CDR3 runs to 19 residues. Germline V gives CDR1 LGHNA, CDR2 YSLEER. CDR3 loop: CASSQDGESGQGSRNTIYF. The CDR3 DNA reads as TGCGCCAGCAGCCAAGATGGAGAGAGCGGACAGGGGAGCCGGAACACCATATATTTT.

This chain links TRBV28 with TRBJ2-5; TRBD1 matches 9 bases. The CDR3 covers 16 residues. In germline, CDR1 is MDHEN, CDR2 SYDVKM. Unmatched junction bases numbered 7, after V lost 3 bases and J lost 2 bases. Written as DNA, the CDR3 is TGTGCCAGCAGTTTTCCGGGACAGGGTTTTCAAGAGACCCAGTACTTC. It specifies CASSFPGQGFQETQYF. Filled out from reference TRBV28 and TRBJ2-5, the complete variable domain reads DVKVTQSSRYLVKRTGEKVFLECVQDMDHENMFWYRQDPGLGLRLIYFSYDVKMKEKGDIPEGYSVSREKKERFSLILESASTNQTSMYLCASSFPGQGFQETQYFGPGTRLLVL.

The rearrangement uses TRBV27 and TRBJ1-3; the D gene is possibly TRBD1 (5 bases). The CDR3 spans 16 residues. CDR1 MNHEY and CDR2 SMNVEV come from the germline V gene (reference sequence). Trimming shortened V by 5 bases and J by 0 bases, and 14 bases separated the two germline ends. The CDR3 reads CASSPRVPYSGNTIYF. CDR3 sequence (DNA): TGTGCCAGCAGTCCCAGGGTGCCTTACTCTGGAAACACCATATATTTT.

V gene TRBV6-5 combines with J gene TRBJ1-5; a possible D gene is TRBD1 (5 bases). CDR1 is MNHEY and CDR2 is SVGAGI in the germline V gene. The CDR3 extends over 13 amino acids. V was shortened by 5 bases and J by 7 bases, with 12 bases between the two germline ends. The DNA of the CDR3 is TGTGCCAGCAGTAGCCCGGAGGGGCAGCCCCAGCATTTT. It codes for CASSSPEGQPQHF.

The CDR3 DNA sequence: TGTGCCTGGAGTGTACGACAGGACAATTCACCCCTCCACTTT. This sequence encodes CAWSVRQDNSPLHF. J is TRBJ1-6 and V is TRBV30; a possible D gene is TRBD1 (6 bases). The CDR3 extends over 14 amino acids. Germline V gene lookup returns CDR1 GTSNPN and CDR2 SVGIG (reference sequence). The germline V and J ends were trimmed by 0 bases and 7 bases, with 10 bases remaining between them.